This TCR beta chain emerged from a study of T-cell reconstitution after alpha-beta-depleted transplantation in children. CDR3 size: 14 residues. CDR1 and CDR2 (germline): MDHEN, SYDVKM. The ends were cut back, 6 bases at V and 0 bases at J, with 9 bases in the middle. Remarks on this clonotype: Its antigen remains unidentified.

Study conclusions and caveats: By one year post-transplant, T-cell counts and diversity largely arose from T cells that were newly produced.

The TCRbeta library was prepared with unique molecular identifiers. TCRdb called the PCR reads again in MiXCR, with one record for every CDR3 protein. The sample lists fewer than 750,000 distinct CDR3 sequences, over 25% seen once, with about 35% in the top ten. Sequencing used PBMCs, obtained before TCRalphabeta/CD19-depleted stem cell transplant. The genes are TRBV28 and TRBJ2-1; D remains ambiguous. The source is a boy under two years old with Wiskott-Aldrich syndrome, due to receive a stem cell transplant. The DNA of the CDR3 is TGTGCCAGCAGGACCGAACCCTCCTACAATGAGCAGTTCTTC. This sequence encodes CASRTEPSYNEQFF.